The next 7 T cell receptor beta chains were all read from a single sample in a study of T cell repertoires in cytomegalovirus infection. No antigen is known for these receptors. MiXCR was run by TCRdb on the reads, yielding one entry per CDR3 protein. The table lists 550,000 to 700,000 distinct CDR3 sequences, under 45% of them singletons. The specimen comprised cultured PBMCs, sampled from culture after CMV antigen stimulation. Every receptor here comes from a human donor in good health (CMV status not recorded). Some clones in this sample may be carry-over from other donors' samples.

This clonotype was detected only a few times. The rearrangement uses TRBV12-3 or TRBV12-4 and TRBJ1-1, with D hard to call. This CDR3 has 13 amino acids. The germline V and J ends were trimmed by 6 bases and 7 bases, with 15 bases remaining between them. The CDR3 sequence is CASRRQPPHEAFF. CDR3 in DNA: TGTGCCAGCAGGCGACAACCACCGCATGAAGCTTTCTTT.

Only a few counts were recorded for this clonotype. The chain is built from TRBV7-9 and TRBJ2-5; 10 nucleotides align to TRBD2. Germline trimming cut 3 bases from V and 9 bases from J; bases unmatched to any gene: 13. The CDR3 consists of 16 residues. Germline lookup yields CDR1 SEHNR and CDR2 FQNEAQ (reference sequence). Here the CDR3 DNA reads TGTGCCAGCAGCTTCACCCTAGCGGGGGCCGGAGGGGCCCAGTACTTC. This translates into CASSFTLAGAGGAQYF.

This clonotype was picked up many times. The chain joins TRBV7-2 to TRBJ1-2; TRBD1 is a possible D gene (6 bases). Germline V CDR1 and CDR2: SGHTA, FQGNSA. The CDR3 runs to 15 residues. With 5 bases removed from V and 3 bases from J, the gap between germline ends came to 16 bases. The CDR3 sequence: CASSLRGQAYYGYTF. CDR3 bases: TGTGCCAGCAGCCTACGGGGGCAGGCTTACTATGGCTACACCTTC.

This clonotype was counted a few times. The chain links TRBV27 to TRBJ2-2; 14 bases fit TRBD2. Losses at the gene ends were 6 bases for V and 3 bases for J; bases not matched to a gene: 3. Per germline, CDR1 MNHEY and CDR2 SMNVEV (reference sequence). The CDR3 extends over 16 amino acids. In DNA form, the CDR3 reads TGTGCCAGCAGCGGACTAGCGGGGGGAGACACCGGGGAGCTGTTTTTT. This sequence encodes CASSGLAGGDTGELFF.

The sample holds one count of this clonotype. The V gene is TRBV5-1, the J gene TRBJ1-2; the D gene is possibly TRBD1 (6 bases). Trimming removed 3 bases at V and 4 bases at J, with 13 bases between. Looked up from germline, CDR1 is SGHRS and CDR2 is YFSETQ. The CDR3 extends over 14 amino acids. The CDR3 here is CASSYSGVGYGYTF. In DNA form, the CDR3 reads TGCGCCAGCAGCTACTCAGGGGTGGGCTATGGCTACACCTTC.

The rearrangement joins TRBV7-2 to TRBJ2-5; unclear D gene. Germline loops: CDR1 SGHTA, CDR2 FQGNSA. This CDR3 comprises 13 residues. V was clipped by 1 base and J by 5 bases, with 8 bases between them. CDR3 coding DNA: TGTGCCAGCAGCTTAGAGGATGGGGAGACCCAGTACTTC. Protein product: CASSLEDGETQYF. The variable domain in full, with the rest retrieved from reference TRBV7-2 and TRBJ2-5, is GAGVSQSPSNKVTEKGKDVELRCDPISGHTALYWYRQSLGQGLEFLIYFQGNSAPDKSGLPSDRFSAERTGGSVSTLTIQRTQQEDSAVYLCASSLEDGETQYFGPGTRLLVL.

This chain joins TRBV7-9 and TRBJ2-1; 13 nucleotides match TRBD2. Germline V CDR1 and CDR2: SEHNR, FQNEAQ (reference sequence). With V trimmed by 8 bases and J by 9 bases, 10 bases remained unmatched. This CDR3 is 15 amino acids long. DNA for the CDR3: TGTGCCAGCTTACTAGCGGGAGGGCCGCAGGGTGAGCAGTTCTTC. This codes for CASLLAGGPQGEQFF.